Below, one T cell receptor beta chain is given with its context. TCRdb's table, derived via immunoSEQ multiplex PCR, lists solely in-frame clones and lacks some. The sample carries about 51,000 clones, roughly 94% recorded once. This sample is part of a study of T cell changes during pregnancy in multiple sclerosis. The CDR3 covers 12 residues. Specimen: CD4+ T cells from peripheral blood mononuclear cells, collected in the second trimester of pregnancy. J is TRBJ1-4 and V is TRBV12-1. TRBV12-1 is a pseudogene. This TCR was sampled from a female donor with multiple sclerosis, enrolled in a pregnancy study. The CDR3 is CASSPPREKLFF. CDR3 nucleotide sequence: TGTGCCAGCAGCCCCCCCCGGGAAAAACTGTTTTTT.